The sample holds many counts of the clone carrying this T cell receptor (beta chain). Amplification of TCR beta CDR3 regions used RNA as the template. First-round RT-PCR with HTBI primers amplified the TCR CDR3 region. TCRdb independently ran MiXCR on the multiplex PCR reads; one entry per CDR3 protein. The data hold some 570,000 distinct CDR3 sequences, with approximately 15% observed a single time. V lost 1 base to trimming and J lost 0 bases, with 17 bases between them. Per the germline V gene, CDR1 is SGHKS and CDR2 is YYEKEE (reference sequence). The CDR3 is 17 amino acids. The data were taken from a study of T cells in Graves' hyperthyroidism and ophthalmopathy. Ophthalmopathy patients had Clinical Activity Score at least 3, NOSPECS grade at least 4, duration under 3 months.

The sequence was obtained from a woman aged 18-30 years with Graves' ophthalmopathy. The sample was blood. This chain connects TRBV5-5 to TRBJ2-7; D gene uncertain. This CDR3 is CASSLLWFGQVSYEQYF. The CDR3 DNA sequence: TGTGCCAGCAGCTTGTTGTGGTTCGGGCAGGTCTCCTACGAGCAGTACTTC.